The clone carrying this T cell receptor beta chain was observed once. V lost 4 bases and J lost 1, with 8 bases in between. In germline, CDR1 is SGHDT, CDR2 YYEEEE. The CDR3 extends over 13 amino acids. The data stem from a study of low-dose radiotherapy and immunotherapy resistance in tumors. Study-wide context: Members of Cohort 2 were treated with 1 Gy per fraction every two weeks; their total was 13 Gy over 26 weeks. Each patient was administered nivolumab intravenously at 240 mg, which was a flat dose, every two weeks, along with intravenous ipilimumab at 1 mg/kg every six weeks. Aspirin 300 mg, taken orally and daily, was given to patients for four cycles from cycle 1 day 1.

TRAV- and TRBV-specific primers were used for first-strand cDNA, which covered alpha and beta chains. It was with a constant-region primer and a V-primer adapter that TCRs were amplified over about 19 PCR cycles. Using its own MiXCR run on the reads, TCRdb lists one record per CDR3 protein. The sample records about 30,000 distinct CDR3 sequences, approximately 49% being singletons. Time point defined: after trial treatment. Treatment noted: LDRT plus nivolumab, ipilimumab, low-dose cyclophosphamide and aspirin (RACIN trial). This receptor was obtained from a male donor with gallbladder cancer. The sample in question was PBMCs, obtained after low-dose radiotherapy plus immunotherapy. V usage is TRBV5-6 and J usage is TRBJ1-1; D not resolved. The CDR3 DNA follows: TGTGCCAGCAGCCAAGACACGAACACTGAAGCTTTCTTT. Translated: CASSQDTNTEAFF.